This TCR beta chain emerged from a study of cytomegalovirus exposure and HLA in healthy donors. Study-wide results and caveats: HLA restriction was apparent for most CMV-associated TCR beta chains in a later analysis. Excluded: some indistinguishable V segments such as TRBV6-2 and TRBV6-3.

Per the germline V gene, CDR1 is LGHNA and CDR2 is YNFKEQ. The CDR3 consists of 16 residues. V trimming: 0 bases; J trimming: 2 bases; junction bases outside the gene matches: 3. As regards this clone: Its target is unknown.

The PCR made use of 60 Vbeta and 13 Jbeta primers. The assay was immunoSEQ multiplex PCR, and TCRdb's table has in-frame clones only and misses some. Of 180,000 or so clones listed, around 76% were seen once; the top ten hold under 3%. The sequence derives from a woman aged 25 to 39 in good health and CMV-seropositive. Specimen: PBMCs. This sequence joins TRBV4-2 and TRBJ2-7; 11 bases line up with TRBD2. The CDR3 coding sequence is TGTGCCAGCAGCCAAGATAGCGGGGGGGAGACCTACGAGCAGTACTTC. Amino acid sequence: CASSQDSGGETYEQYF.